This is a list of T cell receptor beta chains from one sample in a study of Graves' ophthalmopathy and Graves' hyperthyroidism. TCRdb fed the multiplex PCR reads into MiXCR, producing one record per CDR3 protein. The sample carries hundreds of thousands of distinct CDR3 sequences, roughly 39% recorded once. Specimen: peripheral blood. These receptors were obtained from an adult man with Graves' ophthalmopathy. CDR3s include the opening cysteine and the closing phenylalanine or tryptophan. D genes are given only for firm matches. The size entry is marked missing in some rows and otherwise reads once, few, many or a size class.

V	J	size	D	CDR3	DNA
TRBV9	TRBJ1-3	many	NA	CASSGGGQGNTIYF	TGTGCCAGCAGCGGTGGGGGGCAAGGAAACACCATATATTTT
TRBV15	TRBJ1-5	NA	TRBD1	CATSGQAINQPQHF	TGTGCCACCAGCGGACAGGCGATTAATCAGCCCCAGCATTTT
TRBV4-1	TRBJ1-5	many	NA	CASSQAVREPQHF	TGCGCCAGCAGCCAAGCGGTGAGGGAGCCCCAGCATTTT
TRBV6-1	TRBJ1-4	few	TRBD1	CASNLDRVREKLFF	TGTGCCAGCAATTTGGACAGGGTGAGGGAAAAACTGTTTTTT
TRBV9	TRBJ1-1	many	NA	CASSAQGTEAFF	TGTGCCAGCAGCGCACAGGGTACTGAAGCTTTCTTT
TRBV11-1	TRBJ2-7	few	TRBD1	CASSRQGAGQGDEQYF	TGTGCCAGCAGCCGCCAGGGGGCGGGACAGGGCGACGAGCAGTACTTC
TRBV7-6	TRBJ2-3	NA	NA	CASSAGETSTDTQYF	TGTGCCAGCAGCGCCGGGGAGACTAGCACAGATACGCAGTATTTT
TRBV10-3	TRBJ1-1	NA	NA	CAISPTWEQVTEAFF	TGTGCCATCAGCCCAACTTGGGAACAGGTCACTGAAGCTTTCTTT
TRBV2	TRBJ2-5	many	TRBD2	CASSPGLAGGETQYF	TGTGCCAGCAGCCCGGGACTAGCGGGAGGAGAGACCCAGTACTTC
TRBV5-4	TRBJ1-5	few	NA	CASSKGGLVNSNQPQHF	TGCGCCAGCAGCAAAGGGGGGTTAGTAAATAGCAATCAGCCCCAGCATTTT
TRBV9	TRBJ2-7	few	TRBD1	CASSPEPTGGEQYF	TGTGCCAGCAGTCCCGAACCCACAGGGGGTGAGCAGTACTTC
TRBV4-2	TRBJ2-7	many	NA	CASSQGGGAPYEQYF	TGTGCCAGCAGCCAAGGCGGTGGGGCCCCCTACGAGCAGTACTTC
TRBV2	TRBJ2-7	many	TRBD2	CASSELAVTYEQYF	TGTGCCAGCAGTGAACTAGCGGTAACCTACGAGCAGTACTTC
TRBV14	TRBJ2-5	NA	TRBD1	CASSRGTGSRETQYF	TGTGCCAGCAGCCGAGGGACAGGGTCGAGGGAGACCCAGTACTTC
TRBV6-1	TRBJ1-1	few	TRBD1	CASSTHDRGRAFF	TGTGCCAGCAGTACCCACGACAGGGGCAGGGCTTTCTTT
TRBV9	TRBJ2-7	NA	TRBD2	CASSQSGGKGLYEQYF	TGTGCCAGCAGCCAATCGGGGGGAAAAGGACTCTACGAGCAGTACTTC
TRBV5-6	TRBJ2-5	few	TRBD2	CASSLLLAGAAIETQYF	TGTGCCAGCAGCTTGTTGCTAGCGGGGGCCGCGATAGAGACCCAGTACTTC
TRBV5-1	TRBJ2-2	NA	NA	CASSQGRGFANTGELFF	TGCGCCAGCAGCCAAGGCCGGGGATTTGCGAACACCGGGGAGCTGTTTTTT
TRBV20-1	TRBJ1-1	few	NA	CSADSSAEAFF	TGCAGTGCTGACTCTTCCGCTGAAGCTTTCTTT
TRBV7-2	TRBJ1-4	NA	NA	CASSHNGAVSEKLFF	TGTGCCAGCAGCCACAACGGGGCCGTGAGCGAAAAACTGTTTTTT
TRBV10-3	TRBJ1-3	many	NA	CAISNRQAGNTIYF	TGTGCCATCAGTAACCGACAGGCTGGAAACACCATATATTTT
TRBV5-4	TRBJ2-5	NA	NA	CASSPPGREQTQYF	TGTGCCAGCAGCCCCCCCGGAAGGGAACAGACCCAGTACTTC
TRBV19	TRBJ1-5	many	NA	CASSIPGLPQHF	TGTGCCAGTAGTATACCGGGCCTGCCCCAGCATTTT
TRBV29-1	TRBJ2-5	NA	NA	CSAPPTGGAGKETQYF	TGCAGCGCCCCCCCCACGGGGGGCGCCGGGAAAGAGACCCAGTACTTC
TRBV20-1	TRBJ2-5	many	NA	CSATEGGGQETQYF	TGCAGTGCTACCGAAGGGGGAGGGCAAGAGACCCAGTACTTC
TRBV7-9	TRBJ1-1	NA	TRBD1	CASSNQGQGNTEAFF	TGTGCCAGCAGCAACCAAGGACAGGGGAACACTGAAGCTTTCTTT
TRBV10-3	TRBJ2-3	few	TRBD2	CAISGTSGKHADTQYF	TGTGCCATCAGTGGGACTAGCGGGAAACACGCAGATACGCAGTATTTT
TRBV20-1	TRBJ2-1	few	TRBD2	CSARGLADYNEQFF	TGCAGTGCTAGGGGACTAGCGGACTACAATGAGCAGTTCTTC
TRBV7-2	TRBJ2-1	few	NA	CASSLEREQFF	TGTGCCAGCAGCTTAGAGAGAGAGCAGTTCTTC
TRBV19	TRBJ2-7	many	NA	CASSISGSRDEQYF	TGTGCCAGTAGTATTAGCGGTTCGAGGGACGAGCAGTACTTC
TRBV19	TRBJ1-4	many	NA	CASSIREGGTNEKLFF	TGTGCCAGTAGCATTAGGGAGGGAGGAACTAATGAAAAACTGTTTTTT
TRBV29-1	TRBJ2-2	NA	NA	CSVLRQAPAGELFF	TGCAGCGTGCTTCGACAGGCGCCAGCCGGGGAGCTGTTTTTT
TRBV29-1	TRBJ2-2	once	NA	CSVGGSTGELYF	TGCAGCGTTGGAGGGAGCACCGGGGAGCTGTACTTC
TRBV7-7	TRBJ2-5	many	TRBD1	CASSLDRGHLETQYF	TGTGCCAGCAGCCTAGACAGGGGGCATTTAGAGACCCAGTACTTC
TRBV11-3	TRBJ2-7	few	NA	CASSLVGNGYEQYF	TGTGCCAGCAGCTTAGTAGGGAACGGCTACGAGCAGTACTTC
TRBV4-2	TRBJ1-3	NA	TRBD1	CASSQFWRGQYGNTIYF	TGTGCCAGCAGCCAATTCTGGAGGGGGCAATATGGAAACACCATATATTTT
TRBV11-2	TRBJ1-5	NA	NA	CASSSLFGSNQPQHF	TGTGCCAGCAGCTCCCTTTTCGGAAGCAATCAGCCCCAGCATTTT
TRBV15	TRBJ2-6	many	TRBD1	CATSREPGQAYSGANVLTF	TGTGCCACCAGCAGAGAGCCGGGACAGGCATACTCTGGGGCCAACGTCCTGACTTTC
TRBV5-1	TRBJ2-5	NA	TRBD1	CASSLAGQGEETQYF	TGCGCCAGCAGCTTGGCCGGACAGGGAGAAGAGACCCAGTACTTC
TRBV7-9	TRBJ1-4	NA	NA	CASASWGQGNEKLFF	TGTGCCAGCGCCTCGTGGGGACAAGGAAATGAAAAACTGTTTTTT
TRBV7-8	TRBJ2-5	few	NA	CASSPPARGETQYF	TGTGCCAGCAGTCCCCCGGCCCGTGGAGAGACCCAGTACTTC
TRBV7-9	TRBJ2-7	NA	NA	CASSLGAGLRSYEQYF	TGTGCCAGCAGCCTAGGGGCTGGCCTCCGCTCCTACGAGCAGTACTTC
TRBV24-1	TRBJ2-5	many	NA	CATSGPREMETQYF	TGTGCCACCAGTGGACCTCGGGAGATGGAGACCCAGTACTTC
TRBV2	TRBJ2-2	NA	TRBD2	CASSLASGMISNGEPFF	TGTGCCAGCAGTTTGGCTAGCGGGATGATCTCCAACGGGGAGCCGTTTTTT
TRBV25-1	TRBJ1-2	NA	NA	CASRTMVNTF	TGTGCCAGCCGGACAATGGTGAACACCTTC
TRBV7-2	TRBJ2-5	many	NA	CASSLAGEGTQYF	TGTGCCAGCAGCTTAGCGGGGGAAGGGACCCAGTACTTC
TRBV19	TRBJ2-2	few	NA	CASTRGGTVNTGELFF	TGTGCCAGTACCCGCGGCGGGACAGTAAACACCGGGGAGCTGTTTTTT
TRBV10-3	TRBJ2-3	NA	NA	CAIRSTDTQYF	TGTGCCATAAGGAGCACAGATACGCAGTATTTT
TRBV25-1	TRBJ1-3	NA	TRBD1	CASSSRGFSGNTIYF	TGTGCCAGCAGCTCCAGGGGGTTCTCTGGAAACACCATATATTTT
TRBV24-1	TRBJ2-7	NA	TRBD1	CATSDLDRAGSYEQYF	TGTGCCACCAGTGACCTGGACAGGGCAGGCTCCTACGAGCAGTACTTC
TRBV7-9	TRBJ1-4	many	NA	CASSKSRGSTNEKLFF	TGTGCCAGCAGCAAATCCAGGGGCTCAACTAATGAAAAACTGTTTTTT
TRBV11-2	TRBJ2-5	NA	TRBD1	CASSPGTGREETQYF	TGTGCCAGCAGCCCCGGGACAGGGAGGGAGGAGACCCAGTACTTC
TRBV29-1	TRBJ1-5	NA	TRBD1	CSAEDRGVGQPQHF	TGCAGCGCCGAGGACAGGGGAGTGGGTCAGCCCCAGCATTTT
TRBV7-9	TRBJ2-7	NA	TRBD1	CASSLRPGTGDYEQYF	TGTGCCAGCAGCTTAAGGCCTGGGACAGGGGATTACGAGCAGTACTTC
TRBV7-3	TRBJ2-5	many	NA	CASSLTGGGETQYF	TGTGCCAGCAGCTTAACCGGGGGCGGTGAGACCCAGTACTTC
TRBV11-2	TRBJ1-2	NA	NA	CASSFIGAGDYGYTF	TGTGCCAGCAGCTTTATAGGGGCGGGTGACTATGGCTACACCTTC
TRBV24-1	TRBJ1-5	NA	TRBD1	CATSEQGWVKPQHF	TGTGCCACCAGTGAACAGGGGTGGGTTAAGCCCCAGCATTTT